This T cell receptor (beta chain) was obtained from a study of shared clonotypes between healthy human individuals. TCRdb's table, derived via immunoSEQ multiplex PCR, lists solely in-frame clones and lacks some. The sample includes under 2,500,000 clones, 95% of them seen just once. Notes on the study in general: Since donors were few, the genetic and exposure-history diversity represented was limited. Relative to their counterparts shared across all four donors, non-shared clonotypes exhibited diminished generation probabilities.

This clone was seen only once. The antigen remains undetermined. Germline CDR1 SNHLY, CDR2 FYNNEI. The CDR3 extends over 15 amino acids. The junction had 11 bases not matched to a gene; V was cut back by 8 bases and J by 9 bases. This receptor was taken from a man younger than 35 in good health. The chain employs TRBV2 and TRBJ1-6; 9 bases agree with TRBD1. The sample comprised naive CD4+ T cells sorted from blood. Subset in this sample: CD45RA+ positively selected. CDR3 residues: CASWEAGQGGSPLHF. The CDR3 bases are TGTGCCAGCTGGGAGGCGGGACAGGGAGGTTCACCCCTCCACTTT.